This T cell receptor beta chain was observed in a study of tissue T cells after allogeneic stem cell transplantation. Regarding time point: mouse harvest day 14 after allogeneic transplant. Tail vein injection delivered 10^7 T-cell-depleted bone marrow cells and 10^6 splenic CD5+ T cells. B6 (H2b) cells into BALB/c (H2d) mice; tissues taken at day 7 or 14. Some clones are missing from TCRdb's copy, which holds only in-frame ones; the method was immunoSEQ multiplex PCR. Counted here are about 5,000 clones, about 40% occurring once; the ten biggest clones make up roughly a quarter. For this clone: The antigen remains undetermined. The genes are named according to mouse. The read terminates 1 residue ahead of where the CDR3 ends, so the germline J gene completes it.

With 3 bases clipped from V and 0 bases from J, the junction kept 4 bases outside the gene matches. The CDR3 runs 15 residues. Germline-derived CDR1 and CDR2 are GKSSPN and SITVG. Overall study findings and caveats: Tissue-detected TCR repertoire was only partly captured by blood and spleen T cells. Which tissue TCRs were alloreactive or antigen-specific was not determined. Some clones might be persisting host cells.

This TCR was recovered from a female BALB/c mouse given C57BL/6 T cells with graft-versus-host disease after an allogeneic hematopoietic cell transplant. The chain links TRBV31 to TRBJ1-4; 7 bases are shared with TRBD1. Sequencing was performed on gut tissue. The CDR3 spells CAWSPGTVSNERLFF. The sequenced CDR3 bases are TGTGCCTGGAGCCCCGGGACAGTTTCCAACGAAAGATTATTT.